The TCR beta chain under discussion was sequenced for a study of Graves' ophthalmopathy and Graves' hyperthyroidism. This clonotype has just a few counts. This CDR3 region has 11 residues. V was shortened by 5 bases and J by 5 bases, with 5 bases between the two germline ends. CDR1 and CDR2 from the germline V gene are SGHVS and FQNEAQ. TCR beta CDR3 regions were amplified from RNA transcripts. The first round was an RT-PCR with HTBI primers, and the second round was a multiplex PCR. TCRdb ran MiXCR on the multiplex PCR reads and lists one entry per CDR3 protein. The sample holds 200,000 to 300,000 distinct CDR3 sequences, 45% to 55% seen once. None of the included patients had other autoimmune diseases, uncontrolled infections, pregnancy or lactation, as these led to exclusion.

Input material: peripheral blood. The sequence derives from an adult man with Graves' ophthalmopathy. The chain carries TRBV7-8 and TRBJ2-3; no reliable D call. The CDR3 loop reads CASSLLDTQYF. The CDR3 DNA reads as TGTGCCAGCAGCCTACTAGATACGCAGTATTTT.